The entry below gives a single TCR beta chain sequence along with its context. These data are taken from a study of blood T cell repertoires in COVID-19. At the level of the study: Sample material is recorded as cDNA or gDNA derived from T cells, B-cell-depleted T cells, or PBMCs.

How the authors handled the data: Amplification of reference gene primers was used by the study to estimate nucleated cell counts. Repertoires were generated with immunoSEQ multiplex PCR, while TCRdb's copy carries only in-frame clones and drops some. V, J and clone size derive from that table, while D and trimming were established from the DNA sequence. The profile shows about 33,000 clones, around 80% of them singletons. The CDR3 spans 15 residues. J gave up 0 bases and V 6 bases, and 6 bases lay outside the gene matches. Germline CDR1 SGHAT, CDR2 FQNNGV. This rearrangement joins TRBV11-2 to TRBJ2-7; 9 bases are shared with TRBD2. The origin of this receptor is a human donor in a cohort sampled during active COVID-19. The sample comprised peripheral blood. In DNA, the CDR3 is TGTGCCAGCAGTTTTAGCGGGGGCGCCTCCTACGAGCAGTACTTC. This encodes CASSFSGGASYEQYF.